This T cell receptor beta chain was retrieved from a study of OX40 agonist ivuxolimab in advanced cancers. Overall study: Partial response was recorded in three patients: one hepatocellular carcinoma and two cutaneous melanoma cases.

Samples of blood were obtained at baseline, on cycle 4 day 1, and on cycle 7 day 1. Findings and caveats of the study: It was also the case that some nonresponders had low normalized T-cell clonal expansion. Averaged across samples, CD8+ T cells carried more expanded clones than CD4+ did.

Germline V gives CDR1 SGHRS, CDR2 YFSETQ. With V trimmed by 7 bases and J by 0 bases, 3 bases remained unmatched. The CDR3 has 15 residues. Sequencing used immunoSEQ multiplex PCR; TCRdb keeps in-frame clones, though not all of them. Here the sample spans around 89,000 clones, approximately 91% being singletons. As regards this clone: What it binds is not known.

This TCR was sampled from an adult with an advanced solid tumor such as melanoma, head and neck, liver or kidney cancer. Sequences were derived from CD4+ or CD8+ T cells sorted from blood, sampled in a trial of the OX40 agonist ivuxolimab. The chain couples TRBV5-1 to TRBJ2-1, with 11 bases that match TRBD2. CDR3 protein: CASATSGSSYNEQFF. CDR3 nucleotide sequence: TGCGCCAGCGCCACTAGCGGGAGCTCCTACAATGAGCAGTTCTTC.